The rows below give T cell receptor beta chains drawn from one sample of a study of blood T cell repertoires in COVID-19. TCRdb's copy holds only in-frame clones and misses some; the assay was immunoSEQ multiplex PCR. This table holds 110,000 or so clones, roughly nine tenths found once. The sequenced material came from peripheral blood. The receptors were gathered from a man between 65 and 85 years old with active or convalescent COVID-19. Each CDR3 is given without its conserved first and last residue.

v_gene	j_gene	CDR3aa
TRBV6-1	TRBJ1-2	ASSEAQSTYGYT
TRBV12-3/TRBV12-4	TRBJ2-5	ASRTGSETQY
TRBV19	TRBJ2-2	ASSIVLTGTGELF
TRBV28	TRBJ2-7	ASSSGTGVSEQY
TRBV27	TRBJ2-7	ASSLGASGTYEQY
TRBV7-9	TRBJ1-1	ASNSNMRGMNTEAF
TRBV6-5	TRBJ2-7	ASSYIGGYEQY
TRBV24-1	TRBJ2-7	ATSDRQSAAGKVEQY
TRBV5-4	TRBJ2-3	ASSWAAGTSVGDTQY
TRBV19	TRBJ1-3	ASSIRGDKSSGNTIY
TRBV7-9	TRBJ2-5	ASSYQRGQGGETQY
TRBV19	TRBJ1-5	ASSITGGNQPQH
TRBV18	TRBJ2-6	ASSPPGQGSSGANVLT